Below, 31 T cell receptor beta chains from the same sample are listed, as sequenced in a study of blood T cell repertoires in COVID-19. Profiling relied on immunoSEQ multiplex PCR, and the TCRdb table lists in-frame clones only, not all of them. The data show roughly 410,000 clones, with roughly nine tenths seen just once and around 1.2% held by the top ten. Material: peripheral blood. The receptors come from a man aged 35 to 55 with acute or convalescent COVID-19.

This sequence joins TRBV5-1 and TRBJ1-4, with 9 positions matching TRBD1. The V gene's germline CDR1 is SGHRS and CDR2 YFSETQ. The CDR3 length is 19 residues. J was trimmed by 8 bases and V by 1 base; bases with no gene match: 18. The CDR3 nucleotides are TGCGCCAGCAGCTTGCAACCACCGGGACAGGGAGTAGAAGAGGAAAAACTGTTTTTT. Translated, it gives CASSLQPPGQGVEEEKLFF.

This clone was detected only a few times. The chain carries TRBV7-9 and TRBJ2-2, with 14 bases identical to TRBD2. Germline V lookup: CDR1 SEHNR, CDR2 FQNEAQ (reference sequence). CDR3 length equals 15 residues. Trimming removed 8 bases from V and 7 bases from J; junction bases left unmatched: 6. CDR3 sequence reads: CASGTSGSYGGELFF. In DNA, the CDR3 is TGTGCCAGCGGGACTAGCGGGAGTTATGGCGGGGAGCTGTTTTTT.

The chain joins TRBV28 to TRBJ2-2; 7 bases align to TRBD1. J was trimmed by 5 bases and V by 5 bases; bases with no gene match: 5. The length of the CDR3 is 14 residues. The V gene's germline CDR1 is MDHEN and CDR2 SYDVKM. The CDR3 DNA is TGTGCCAGCAGTCCACGGACAGGTACCGGGGAGCTGTTTTTT. Protein sequence: CASSPRTGTGELFF.

The V gene is TRBV4-1, the J gene TRBJ2-3, with D possibly TRBD1 on 6 matching bases. The CDR3 length is 17 residues. Trimming removed 5 bases at V and 0 bases at J, with 18 bases between. Germline V gene sequence: CDR1 MGHRA, CDR2 YSYEKL. In nucleotides, the CDR3 is TGCGCCAGCAGCGCACTGGGCCTAGGGGGTAGCACAGATACGCAGTATTTT. Translating gives CASSALGLGGSTDTQYF.

In its sample, this clone was seen once. This chain links TRBV10-3 with TRBJ2-7; D may be TRBD1 (5 bases). CDR3 length: 17 amino acids. Trimming stripped 0 bases from V and 0 bases from J, with 15 bases between. Germline CDR1 is ENHRY and CDR2 is SYGVKD. CDR3 region: CAISESKQATNSYEQYF. The CDR3 DNA sequence: TGTGCCATCAGTGAGTCGAAACAGGCGACGAACTCCTACGAGCAGTACTTC.

J is TRBJ2-7 and V is TRBV11-2; D unclear. Looked up from germline, CDR1 is SGHAT and CDR2 is FQNNGV. The V gene lost 3 bases and the J gene lost 0 bases, with 15 bases spanning the gap. The CDR3 extends over 16 amino acids. The CDR3, as DNA: TGTGCCAGCAGCTTCGGCGGCCAACGGCCCTCCTACGAGCAGTACTTC. Its protein is CASSFGGQRPSYEQYF.

J is TRBJ2-3 and V is TRBV11-2; D gene uncertain. Deletions cut 8 bases from V and 3 bases from J, with 18 bases between. CDR1 and CDR2 (germline): SGHAT, FQNNGV. The CDR3 runs to 15 residues. The CDR3 nucleotides read TGTGCCAGCGCGTTTGGCGCGGCTGAGACAGATACGCAGTATTTT. It encodes CASAFGAAETDTQYF.

The genes are TRBV23-1 and TRBJ1-6; 8 bases are a match to TRBD1. TRBV23-1 belongs to the ORF category, with a function that is uncertain. The trim removed 0 bases at V and 13 bases at J, leaving 8 bases unmatched. This CDR3 is built from 15 residues. The DNA for the CDR3 is TGCGCCAGCAGTCAATCGGACAGGGTAATAGCTCCCCTCCACTTT. Protein: CASSQSDRVIAPLHF.

The genes are TRBV28 and TRBJ2-1, with TRBD1 as a possible D gene (5 bases). The CDR3 contains 17 residues. Germline assignment: CDR1 MDHEN and CDR2 SYDVKM. Trimming stripped 1 base from V and 1 base from J, with 14 bases between. CDR3 DNA sequence: TGTGCCAGCAGTTTATTAGTACAGGTGGGATCCTACAATGAGCAGTTCTTC. Protein sequence: CASSLLVQVGSYNEQFF.

The CDR3 reads CASSLAQSAGVNYNEQFF. CDR3 in DNA: TGTGCCAGCAGCTTGGCCCAATCGGCGGGAGTGAACTACAATGAGCAGTTCTTC. J is TRBJ2-1 and V is TRBV5-8; 7 nucleotides align to TRBD2. The CDR3 is made up of 18 amino acids. The trim removed 0 bases at V and 3 bases at J, leaving 12 bases unmatched. The germline V gene has CDR1 SGHTS and CDR2 YDEGEE. Full variable domain (missing parts from reference TRBV5-8 and TRBJ2-1): EAGVTQSPTHLIKTRGQQATLRCSPISGHTSVYWYQQALGLGLQFLLWYDEGEERNRGNFPPRFSGRQFPNYSSELNVNALELEDSALYLCASSLAQSAGVNYNEQFFGPGTRLTVL.

The chain carries TRBV5-1 and TRBJ2-1, with 9 bases matching TRBD2. V shed 0 bases and J 7 bases; nucleotides not matched to a gene: 5. The CDR3 is made up of 15 amino acids. Germline V CDR1 and CDR2: SGHRS, YFSETQ. The CDR3 DNA is TGCGCCAGCAGCTTGGCCCTAGCGGGGAGGAATGAGCAGTTCTTC. Translated, it gives CASSLALAGRNEQFF.

DNA of the CDR3: TGCGCCAGCAGCTTAGAGACAGGGGCGAACACTGAAGCTTTCTTT. Protein: CASSLETGANTEAFF. This chain links TRBV5-1 with TRBJ1-1; 8 bases are shared with TRBD1. Germline loops: CDR1 SGHRS, CDR2 YFSETQ. The CDR3 totals 15 residues. V lost 2 bases and J lost 1; bases outside the gene matches: 4.

The chain carries TRBV7-2 and TRBJ2-7, with D uncertain. CDR1 and CDR2 (germline): SGHTA, FQGNSA. CDR3 size: 14 residues. Trimming shortened V by 1 base and J by 2 bases, and 9 bases separated the two germline ends. The CDR3 bases are TGTGCCAGCAGCTTAGTCTCAGGTACCTACGAGCAGTACTTC. It specifies CASSLVSGTYEQYF. The whole variable domain, remainder taken from reference TRBV7-2 and TRBJ2-7, is GAGVSQSPSNKVTEKGKDVELRCDPISGHTALYWYRQSLGQGLEFLIYFQGNSAPDKSGLPSDRFSAERTGGSVSTLTIQRTQQEDSAVYLCASSLVSGTYEQYFGPGTRLTVT.

The chain joins TRBV5-1 to TRBJ2-1, with D maybe TRBD1 (6 bases). This CDR3 comprises 15 residues. Between the trimmed V and J ends, which lost 3 bases and 8 bases, there was a span of 18 bases. Germline V gene lookup returns CDR1 SGHRS and CDR2 YFSETQ. DNA of the CDR3: TGCGCCAGCAGCTCTGGACAGCCCCCCTTAGATGAGCAGTTCTTC. This encodes CASSSGQPPLDEQFF.

V gene TRBV6-5 combines with J gene TRBJ2-5, with TRBD2 matching over 8 bases. Germline CDR1 MNHEY, CDR2 SVGAGI. The CDR3 sequence is 15 residues long. Losses at the gene ends were 6 bases for V and 2 bases for J; bases not matched to a gene: 8. The CDR3 region has the DNA TGTGCCAGCAGGCTTAGCGGGGCCTCTCAAGAGACCCAGTACTTC. This sequence encodes CASRLSGASQETQYF.

V is TRBV27 and J is TRBJ2-5; 8 nucleotides align to TRBD2. Germline V gene lookup returns CDR1 MNHEY and CDR2 SMNVEV (reference sequence). CDR3 length: 16 amino acids. The junction had 6 bases not matched to a gene; V was cut back by 2 bases and J by 1 base. CDR3 amino acids: CASSLRTGGIQETQYF. The CDR3 DNA sequence: TGTGCCAGCAGTTTAAGGACGGGAGGGATCCAAGAGACCCAGTACTTC.

The CDR3, as DNA: TGTGCCAGCAGGTCCGGGGGGGGCGCCTACGAGCAGTACTTC. Translating gives CASRSGGGAYEQYF. The chain is built from TRBV28 and TRBJ2-7; TRBD2 agrees at 8 bases. This CDR3 region has 14 residues. Germline assignment: CDR1 MDHEN and CDR2 SYDVKM. The J segment lost 2 bases and the V segment lost 6 bases, leaving 6 bases of the junction unmatched.

The chain joins TRBV2 to TRBJ1-4; D unclear. CDR1 and CDR2 (germline): SNHLY, FYNNEI. V was cut by 3 bases and J by 5 bases, with 4 bases left in between. This CDR3 region has 12 residues. The DNA of the CDR3 is TGTGCCAGCAGTGATAGAAATGAAAAACTGTTTTTT. Its translation: CASSDRNEKLFF.

The gene calls are TRBV19 and TRBJ1-5; D is uncertain. The germline V gene encodes CDR1 LNHDA and CDR2 SQIVND (reference sequence). The V and J ends lost 0 bases and 2 bases respectively, with 8 bases between them. This CDR3 is 15 amino acids long. The CDR3 region is CASSIDGGGNQPQHF. The CDR3 region has the DNA TGTGCCAGTAGTATAGATGGTGGAGGCAATCAGCCCCAGCATTTT.

J is TRBJ2-1 and V is TRBV15; tentative D call: TRBD1 (6 bases). CDR1 and CDR2 (germline): LNHNV, YYDKDF (reference sequence). The CDR3 consists of 13 residues. Trimming removed 0 bases at V and 15 bases at J, with 15 bases between. The CDR3 is CATSRDRGRGVFF. CDR3 bases: TGTGCCACCAGCAGAGACAGGGGAAGGGGCGTGTTCTTC.

The chain has TRBV30 and TRBJ2-1, with TRBD2 identical over 11 bases. The germline CDR1 and CDR2 sequences are GTSNPN and SVGIG (reference sequence). The CDR3 has 20 residues. Trimming at V came to 0 bases and at J to 6 bases, leaving 19 bases not matched to a gene. As DNA, the CDR3 is TGTGCCTGGAGTGTTCGCAAGACTAGCGGGAAGTTCCTAGAAGGCAATGAGCAGTTCTTC. This encodes CAWSVRKTSGKFLEGNEQFF.

J is TRBJ2-3 and V is TRBV25-1; 11 bases map to TRBD2. After removal of 4 bases from V and 6 bases from J, the junction contained 6 bases not matched to a gene. This CDR3 region has 15 residues. CDR1 is MGHDK and CDR2 is SYGVNS in the germline V gene. The CDR3 is CASSGYSGRADTQYF. CDR3 nucleotide sequence: TGTGCCAGCAGTGGATATAGCGGGAGGGCTGATACGCAGTATTTT.

This chain links TRBV10-3 with TRBJ1-5; a weak D match, TRBD1 (5 bases). The germline gives CDR1 ENHRY, CDR2 SYGVKD. The CDR3 has 13 amino acids. Trimming took 8 bases from V and 2 from J, leaving 10 bases between them. This chain's CDR3 is CAIYPGGNQPQHF. The CDR3 coding sequence is TGTGCCATCTATCCGGGGGGCAATCAGCCCCAGCATTTT.

The rearrangement joins TRBV6-5 to TRBJ2-7; TRBD2 might be the D (6 bases). CDR3 length: 14 residues. With 10 bases removed from V and 2 bases from J, the gap between germline ends came to 18 bases. Germline V gives CDR1 MNHEY, CDR2 SVGAGI. The CDR3 nucleotides are TGTGCCACCATGCCCATTGCGGGAACCTACGAGCAGTACTTC. It encodes CATMPIAGTYEQYF.

This clone was seen a single time. The rearrangement uses TRBV28 and TRBJ2-7, with no clear D. Per the germline V gene, CDR1 is MDHEN and CDR2 is SYDVKM. This CDR3 spans 17 amino acids. V was trimmed by 5 bases and J by 0 bases, leaving 20 bases between them. The CDR3 DNA reads as TGTGCCAGCAGTCCGACCACCGGAGTGCCAAGCTCCTACGAGCAGTACTTC. Encoded protein: CASSPTTGVPSSYEQYF.

This clone showed up just a few times. The gene calls are TRBV7-8 and TRBJ1-4; 7 bases map to TRBD1. This CDR3 contains 16 residues. The ends lost 1 base at V and 6 bases at J; junction bases unmatched: 8. Germline CDR1 is SGHVS and CDR2 is FQNEAQ. The CDR3 nucleotides read TGTGCCAGCAGCTTAGGAAGGGGGCGGTCGGATGAAAAACTGTTTTTT. Translation gives CASSLGRGRSDEKLFF.

The chain has TRBV28 and TRBJ2-3; tentative D call: TRBD2 (6 bases). The CDR3 has 13 residues. Germline CDR1 MDHEN, CDR2 SYDVKM. The germline V and J ends were trimmed by 6 bases and 4 bases, with 11 bases remaining between them. Written as DNA, the CDR3 is TGTGCCAGCAGCCCCCCTAGCGCAGATACGCAGTATTTT. Translated: CASSPPSADTQYF.

CDR3 DNA: TGTGCCACCAGTGATAGCCTCCCACCCTACGAGCAGTACTTC. The encoded protein is CATSDSLPPYEQYF. V and J are TRBV24-1 and TRBJ2-7; D gene uncertain. CDR3 size: 14 residues. Trimming stripped 3 bases from V and 2 bases from J, with 10 bases between. The V gene's germline CDR1 is KGHDR and CDR2 SFDVKD.

This sequence joins TRBV9 and TRBJ2-1, with no clear D. From germline, CDR1 is SGDLS and CDR2 YYNGEE. CDR3 size: 13 residues. V was trimmed by 1 base and J by 4 bases, leaving 6 bases between them. The CDR3 DNA sequence: TGTGCCAGCAGCGTATACGGTTACAATGAGCAGTTCTTC. Translation gives CASSVYGYNEQFF.

J is TRBJ1-5 and V is TRBV30; D unresolved. The length of the CDR3 is 14 residues. Trimming stripped 0 bases from V and 6 bases from J, with 12 bases between. The germline V gene encodes CDR1 GTSNPN and CDR2 SVGIG (reference sequence). The DNA of the CDR3 is TGTGCCTGGAGTGTAGTGTCGAGGAGTCAGCCCCAGCATTTT. Its translation: CAWSVVSRSQPQHF.

The rearrangement links TRBV28 to TRBJ1-4, with a possible D match to TRBD1 (5 bases). Germline values: CDR1 MDHEN, CDR2 SYDVKM. CDR3 size: 15 residues. V was pared by 5 bases and J by 10 bases, with 20 bases between. The CDR3 loop is CASSPWSGFGGKLFF. The CDR3 region has the DNA TGTGCCAGCAGTCCCTGGTCTGGGTTCGGGGGAAAACTGTTTTTT.